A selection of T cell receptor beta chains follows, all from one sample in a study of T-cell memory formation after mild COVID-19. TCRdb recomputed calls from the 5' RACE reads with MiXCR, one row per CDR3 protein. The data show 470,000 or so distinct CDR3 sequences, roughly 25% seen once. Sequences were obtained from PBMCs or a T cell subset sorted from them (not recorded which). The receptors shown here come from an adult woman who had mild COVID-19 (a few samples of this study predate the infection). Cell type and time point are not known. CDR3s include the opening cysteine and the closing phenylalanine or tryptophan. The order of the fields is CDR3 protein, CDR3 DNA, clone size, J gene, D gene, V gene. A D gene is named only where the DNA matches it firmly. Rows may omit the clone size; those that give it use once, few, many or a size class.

CDR3aa: CASSPGRGYTF; CDR3nt: TGTGCCAGCAGTCCAGGAAGAGGCTACACCTTC; abundance: NA; j_gene: TRBJ1-2; d_gene: NA; v_gene: TRBV12-3/TRBV12-4
CDR3aa: CASSYLGQVGDTIYF; CDR3nt: TGTGCCAGCAGCTACTTGGGACAGGTGGGGGACACCATATATTTT; abundance: NA; j_gene: TRBJ1-3; d_gene: TRBD1; v_gene: TRBV7-9
CDR3aa: CASSEGSGELFF; CDR3nt: TGTGCCAGCAGTGAAGGGTCCGGGGAGCTGTTTTTT; abundance: NA; j_gene: TRBJ2-2; d_gene: NA; v_gene: TRBV25-1
CDR3aa: CASSDRTGFSGYGYTF; CDR3nt: TGTGCCAGCAGTGACCGCACAGGGTTTTCCGGCTATGGCTACACCTTC; abundance: NA; j_gene: TRBJ1-2; d_gene: NA; v_gene: TRBV2
CDR3aa: CASSGTLPNYGYTF; CDR3nt: TGTGCCAGCAGCGGGACACTACCAAACTATGGCTACACCTTC; abundance: few; j_gene: TRBJ1-2; d_gene: NA; v_gene: TRBV6-2/TRBV6-3
CDR3aa: CASRLTTSFYGYTF; CDR3nt: TGTGCCAGCAGGTTAACAACTAGTTTCTATGGCTACACCTTC; abundance: NA; j_gene: TRBJ1-2; d_gene: NA; v_gene: TRBV12-3/TRBV12-4
CDR3aa: CASTLTGAGTEAFF; CDR3nt: TGTGCCAGCACCCTTACAGGGGCGGGCACTGAAGCTTTCTTT; abundance: NA; j_gene: TRBJ1-1; d_gene: TRBD1; v_gene: TRBV5-4
CDR3aa: CASSLSQGATGYTF; CDR3nt: TGTGCCAGCAGTTTATCCCAGGGGGCCACCGGCTACACCTTC; abundance: NA; j_gene: TRBJ1-2; d_gene: TRBD1; v_gene: TRBV12-3/TRBV12-4
CDR3aa: CASSLGQDTRWTQYF; CDR3nt: TGTGCCAGCAGCTTGGGTCAGGATACCCGTTGGACCCAGTACTTC; abundance: few; j_gene: TRBJ2-5; d_gene: NA; v_gene: TRBV7-6
CDR3aa: CAWSVGLTSSNTGELFF; CDR3nt: TGTGCCTGGAGTGTAGGTCTCACATCCTCGAACACCGGGGAGCTGTTTTTT; abundance: few; j_gene: TRBJ2-2; d_gene: NA; v_gene: TRBV30
CDR3aa: CASSPRQGADEQFF; CDR3nt: TGTGCCAGCAGCCCTAGACAGGGGGCGGATGAGCAGTTCTTC; abundance: few; j_gene: TRBJ2-1; d_gene: TRBD1; v_gene: TRBV12-3/TRBV12-4
CDR3aa: CAIRTPGERYDEQYF; CDR3nt: TGTGCCATCAGGACCCCCGGGGAAAGATACGACGAGCAGTACTTC; abundance: many; j_gene: TRBJ2-7; d_gene: NA; v_gene: TRBV10-3
CDR3aa: CASSGGKGKETQYF; CDR3nt: TGTGCCAGCTCCGGAGGCAAGGGTAAAGAGACCCAGTACTTC; abundance: NA; j_gene: TRBJ2-5; d_gene: NA; v_gene: TRBV18
CDR3aa: CASTLGQVYNEQFF; CDR3nt: TGCGCCAGCACATTGGGCCAGGTATACAATGAGCAGTTCTTC; abundance: NA; j_gene: TRBJ2-1; d_gene: NA; v_gene: TRBV5-1
CDR3aa: CASSQQYTDTQYF; CDR3nt: TGCGCCAGCAGCCAACAATACACAGATACGCAGTATTTT; abundance: few; j_gene: TRBJ2-3; d_gene: NA; v_gene: TRBV4-3
CDR3aa: CASSLSSWGDTEAFF; CDR3nt: TGTGCCAGCAGTTTATCGTCTTGGGGGGATACTGAAGCTTTCTTT; abundance: NA; j_gene: TRBJ1-1; d_gene: NA; v_gene: TRBV27
CDR3aa: CAAVDRTSNSPLHF; CDR3nt: TGTGCCGCGGTCGACAGGACGTCTAATTCACCCCTCCACTTT; abundance: NA; j_gene: TRBJ1-6; d_gene: NA; v_gene: TRBV6-6
CDR3aa: CASSRAWEQYF; CDR3nt: TGTGCCAGCAGCCGGGCATGGGAGCAGTACTTC; abundance: NA; j_gene: TRBJ2-7; d_gene: NA; v_gene: TRBV5-6
CDR3aa: CASSEETGAVEAFF; CDR3nt: TGTGCCAGCAGTGAAGAAACAGGGGCCGTTGAAGCTTTCTTT; abundance: NA; j_gene: TRBJ1-1; d_gene: TRBD1; v_gene: TRBV6-1
CDR3aa: CASSALTDREGGYTF; CDR3nt: TGTGCCAGCAGCGCCCTGACGGACAGGGAGGGTGGCTACACCTTC; abundance: NA; j_gene: TRBJ1-2; d_gene: TRBD1; v_gene: TRBV7-9
CDR3aa: CASSTTDGHYEQYF; CDR3nt: TGTGCCAGCAGCACGACCGACGGCCACTACGAGCAGTACTTC; abundance: many; j_gene: TRBJ2-7; d_gene: NA; v_gene: TRBV7-9
CDR3aa: CASSQGDRAPYEQYF; CDR3nt: TGTGCCAGCAGCCAAGGGGACAGGGCACCCTACGAGCAGTACTTC; abundance: NA; j_gene: TRBJ2-7; d_gene: TRBD1; v_gene: TRBV3-1
CDR3aa: CSASWDPRGTQYF; CDR3nt: TGCAGTGCTAGTTGGGATCCAAGGGGGACCCAGTACTTC; abundance: NA; j_gene: TRBJ2-5; d_gene: NA; v_gene: TRBV20-1
CDR3aa: CATSDLDRGEQYF; CDR3nt: TGTGCCACCAGTGATTTGGACAGGGGCGAGCAGTACTTC; abundance: few; j_gene: TRBJ2-7; d_gene: TRBD1; v_gene: TRBV24-1
CDR3aa: CASSLAPARGGEKLFF; CDR3nt: TGTGCCAGCAGCTTAGCGCCGGCTCGAGGAGGCGAAAAACTGTTTTTT; abundance: NA; j_gene: TRBJ1-4; d_gene: NA; v_gene: TRBV7-9
CDR3aa: CASSPPVTDTQYF; CDR3nt: TGTGCCAGCTCACCACCGGTCACAGATACGCAGTATTTT; abundance: NA; j_gene: TRBJ2-3; d_gene: NA; v_gene: TRBV18
CDR3aa: CASSWTGRFQETQYF; CDR3nt: TGTGCCAGCAGTTGGACAGGGAGGTTTCAAGAGACCCAGTACTTC; abundance: many; j_gene: TRBJ2-5; d_gene: TRBD1; v_gene: TRBV7-8
CDR3aa: CATDPDGNQPQHF; CDR3nt: TGCGCCACCGATCCGGACGGGAATCAGCCCCAGCATTTT; abundance: few; j_gene: TRBJ1-5; d_gene: NA; v_gene: TRBV23-1
CDR3aa: CSAGSSGSSYEQYF; CDR3nt: TGCAGTGCTGGGTCTAGCGGGAGTTCCTACGAGCAGTACTTC; abundance: medium-sized; j_gene: TRBJ2-7; d_gene: TRBD2; v_gene: TRBV20-1
CDR3aa: CASSSDRSNYGYTF; CDR3nt: TGTGCCAGCAGTTCGGACAGATCTAACTATGGCTACACCTTC; abundance: few; j_gene: TRBJ1-2; d_gene: NA; v_gene: TRBV6-5
CDR3aa: CASSESGFWELFF; CDR3nt: TGTGCCAGCAGTGAATCGGGGTTCTGGGAGCTGTTTTTT; abundance: NA; j_gene: TRBJ2-2; d_gene: NA; v_gene: TRBV25-1
CDR3aa: CAISSGTSGSMSYNEQFF; CDR3nt: TGTGCCATCAGCTCCGGGACTAGCGGGAGCATGTCCTACAATGAGCAGTTCTTC; abundance: few; j_gene: TRBJ2-1; d_gene: TRBD2; v_gene: TRBV10-3
CDR3aa: CASSPDGGSQPQHF; CDR3nt: TGTGCCAGCAGCCCCGACGGGGGGAGCCAGCCCCAGCATTTT; abundance: NA; j_gene: TRBJ1-5; d_gene: NA; v_gene: TRBV3-1
CDR3aa: CASSTIRDRQFF; CDR3nt: TGTGCCAGCAGCACAATCCGGGACCGGCAGTTCTTC; abundance: NA; j_gene: TRBJ2-1; d_gene: NA; v_gene: TRBV3-1
CDR3aa: CASSFRGGASTDTQYF; CDR3nt: TGTGCCAGCAGCTTTAGAGGGGGGGCCAGCACAGATACGCAGTATTTT; abundance: few; j_gene: TRBJ2-3; d_gene: NA; v_gene: TRBV12-3/TRBV12-4
CDR3aa: CSVESPGRGETQYF; CDR3nt: TGCAGCGTTGAGAGCCCGGGGAGGGGAGAGACCCAGTACTTC; abundance: few; j_gene: TRBJ2-5; d_gene: TRBD2; v_gene: TRBV29-1
CDR3aa: CASSLDLSGPRWFGYTF; CDR3nt: TGTGCCAGCAGCTTAGATCTTTCAGGACCGAGGTGGTTTGGCTACACCTTC; abundance: NA; j_gene: TRBJ1-2; d_gene: NA; v_gene: TRBV7-2
CDR3aa: CASSLARRKQFF; CDR3nt: TGTGCCAGCAGTTTAGCCAGGAGGAAGCAGTTCTTC; abundance: NA; j_gene: TRBJ2-1; d_gene: NA; v_gene: TRBV12-3/TRBV12-4
CDR3aa: CSVRLAGGTQYF; CDR3nt: TGCAGCGTTAGGCTAGCGGGCGGTACTCAGTACTTC; abundance: NA; j_gene: TRBJ2-7; d_gene: TRBD2; v_gene: TRBV29-1
CDR3aa: CAWSVPGQAYEQYF; CDR3nt: TGTGCCTGGAGTGTACCGGGACAGGCCTACGAGCAGTACTTC; abundance: few; j_gene: TRBJ2-7; d_gene: TRBD1; v_gene: TRBV30
CDR3aa: CASSSFLLRGPTDTQYF; CDR3nt: TGTGCCAGCAGTTCCTTTTTACTTCGCGGGCCCACAGATACGCAGTATTTT; abundance: NA; j_gene: TRBJ2-3; d_gene: NA; v_gene: TRBV27
CDR3aa: CSAVDLTGAPPLVKNIQYF; CDR3nt: TGCAGTGCTGTAGACTTAACCGGGGCTCCCCCCTTAGTGAAAAACATTCAGTACTTC; abundance: NA; j_gene: TRBJ2-4; d_gene: NA; v_gene: TRBV20-1
CDR3aa: CASSTLGLIDIQYF; CDR3nt: TGTGCCAGCAGTACTCTAGGATTGATTGACATTCAGTACTTC; abundance: few; j_gene: TRBJ2-4; d_gene: NA; v_gene: TRBV12-3/TRBV12-4
CDR3aa: CASSWGRGNEKLFF; CDR3nt: TGTGCCAGCAGTTGGGGCAGGGGGAATGAAAAACTGTTTTTT; abundance: NA; j_gene: TRBJ1-4; d_gene: TRBD1; v_gene: TRBV12-3/TRBV12-4
CDR3aa: CSARDHERGTDTQYF; CDR3nt: TGCAGTGCTAGAGATCACGAGAGGGGCACAGATACGCAGTATTTT; abundance: NA; j_gene: TRBJ2-3; d_gene: NA; v_gene: TRBV20-1
CDR3aa: CASSRDRTSYEQYF; CDR3nt: TGTGCCAGCAGCCGGGACAGGACCTCCTACGAGCAGTACTTC; abundance: few; j_gene: TRBJ2-7; d_gene: TRBD1; v_gene: TRBV12-3/TRBV12-4
CDR3aa: CSAPRQGDTGELFF; CDR3nt: TGCAGTGCCCCCCGGCAGGGCGACACCGGGGAGCTGTTTTTT; abundance: NA; j_gene: TRBJ2-2; d_gene: NA; v_gene: TRBV20-1